The TCR beta chain described here comes from a study of T-cell reconstitution after alpha-beta-depleted transplantation in children. A remark on this clonotype: Its antigen is currently unknown.

Study results and caveats: For some patients, TCRbeta diversity was high at day 60 because of recipient T cells and thymic progenitors that survived.

TCRbeta library construction was performed incorporating unique molecular identifiers. TCRdb reanalysed the PCR reads using MiXCR and keeps one entry per CDR3 protein. This table has hundreds of thousands of distinct CDR3 sequences, 10% to 15% appearing once. The CDR3 totals 14 residues. CDR1 is SQVTM and CDR2 is ANQGSEA in the germline V gene. V trimming: 4 bases; J trimming: 0 bases; junction bases outside the gene matches: 5. The chain links TRBV29-1 to TRBJ1-1; 7 positions match TRBD1. The sequences come from PBMCs, mostly from graft donor cells, collected 360 days after TCRalphabeta/CD19-depleted stem cell transplant. The clonotype comes from a male patient aged 5 to 17 who had a stem cell transplant for acute myeloid leukemia, so the T cells may come from the graft donor. The CDR3 bases are TGCAGCGTTGTTAGGGGGCGAATGAACACTGAAGCTTTCTTT. This codes for CSVVRGRMNTEAFF. Full variable domain (outside the CDR3, taken from reference TRBV29-1 and TRBJ1-1): SAVISQKPSRDICQRGTSLTIQCQVDSQVTMMFWYRQQPGQSLTLIATANQGSEATYESGFVIDKFPISRPNLTFSTLTVSNMSPEDSSIYLCSVVRGRMNTEAFFGQGTRLTVV.